These T cell receptor beta chains were read from a single sample in a study of vaccination and CD4 T cells after COVID-19. TCRdb re-analysed the PCR reads in MiXCR, keeping a single row per CDR3 protein. The data show some 12,000 distinct CDR3 sequences, roughly 50% seen once. Their recognized antigens are unknown. The sample taken for sequencing was CD4+ T cells from blood, cultured in vitro. The receptors stem from a human donor who had recovered from COVID-19. Both conserved end residues are part of each CDR3. A D gene is named only where the DNA matches it firmly. Where a row states a size, it is once, few, many or the class of an expanded clone; other rows omit it.

j_call,d_call,v_call,clone_size,cdr3_nt,cdr3_aa
TRBJ2-7,.,TRBV5-1,once,TGCGCCAGCAGCTTGGGAGGGTCTCTCGAGCAGTACTTC,CASSLGGSLEQYF
TRBJ2-2,.,TRBV15,.,TGTGCCACCAGCAGAGCGGCAGGGGTTGGCGGGGAGCTGTTTTTT,CATSRAAGVGGELFF
TRBJ2-5,.,TRBV7-3,.,TGTGCCAGCAGGGCAGACAGCGCTGGAGAGACCCAGTACTTC,CASRADSAGETQYF
TRBJ1-5,.,TRBV20-1,.,TGCAGTGCTAGGTCGGGAAGGCGGGATCAGCCCCAGCATTTT,CSARSGRRDQPQHF
TRBJ1-2,.,TRBV5-6,few,TGTGCCAGCAGCTTGGGGACAGCGAGGTATGGCTACACCTTC,CASSLGTARYGYTF
TRBJ2-7,TRBD1,TRBV19,few,TGTGCCAGTAGTACTGGGGTACAGGGGTTCTACGAGCAGTACTTC,CASSTGVQGFYEQYF
TRBJ1-6,.,TRBV30,.,TGTGCCTGGAGTGTCAGAGGGCCGTATTCACCCCTCCACTTT,CAWSVRGPYSPLHF
TRBJ1-2,TRBD1,TRBV5-1,.,TGCGCCAGCAGCCTGGGACAGGGGGCCTGGGGCTACACCTTC,CASSLGQGAWGYTF
TRBJ2-7,.,TRBV20-1,.,TGCAGTGCTAACGGTCTAGAGCGCGAGGCCTACGAGCAGTACTTC,CSANGLEREAYEQYF
TRBJ2-2,.,TRBV20-1,once,TGCAGTGCCGCCGCGTGGGCCGGGGAGCTGTTTTTT,CSAAAWAGELFF
TRBJ1-3,.,TRBV15,.,TGTGCCACCAGCAGAGGAGGGGACGGAAACACCATATATTTT,CATSRGGDGNTIYF
TRBJ2-3,.,TRBV5-6,.,TGTGCCAGCAGCTTGGATGGGGGGCTGAATACGCAGTATTTT,CASSLDGGLNTQYF
TRBJ2-1,TRBD2,TRBV20-1,.,TGCAGTGCTACCCGGGCTAGCGGGAGGGCCGGGGTGCAGTTCTTC,CSATRASGRAGVQFF
TRBJ1-4,.,TRBV20-1,.,TGCAGTGCTAGCTTATCGGGGATGGGCAATGAAAAACTGTTTTTT,CSASLSGMGNEKLFF
TRBJ2-1,TRBD2,TRBV20-1,few,TGCAGTGCTGAGACCGGGACTAGCGGGGACAATGAGCAGTTCTTC,CSAETGTSGDNEQFF
TRBJ2-5,.,TRBV12-3/TRBV12-4,.,TGTGCCAGCAGTCTGGGGGAGACCCAGTACTTC,CASSLGETQYF
TRBJ2-3,.,TRBV18,.,TGTGCCAGCTCACCTTCCATAGCCAGTGTAGATACGCAGTATTTT,CASSPSIASVDTQYF
TRBJ1-1,.,TRBV7-9,.,TGTGCCAGCAGCCCCTCAGGGGTTGACACTGAAGCTTTCTTT,CASSPSGVDTEAFF
TRBJ2-7,TRBD2,TRBV20-1,few,TGCAGTGCTAGATCGCTAGCGGGGGTTGGGGCCTACGAGCAGTACTTC,CSARSLAGVGAYEQYF
TRBJ2-2,.,TRBV30,.,TGTGCCTGGAGGCGACGGACCAACACCGGGGAGCTGTTTTTT,CAWRRRTNTGELFF
TRBJ1-1,.,TRBV28,.,TGTGCCAGCAGTCCCGGGGGGGCCGGGGGAACTGAAGCTTTCTTT,CASSPGGAGGTEAFF
TRBJ2-3,.,TRBV27,.,TGTGCCAGCAGTTTAGGGGACGGCGCAGATACGCAGTATTTT,CASSLGDGADTQYF
TRBJ2-7,.,TRBV14,.,TGTGCCAGCAGCCGACAAACTAGTTCACGCCCCTACGAGCGGTACTTC,CASSRQTSSRPYERYF
TRBJ1-6,.,TRBV7-2,.,TGTGCCAGCAGCTTAAGCATGACGACACCCCTCCACTTT,CASSLSMTTPLHF
TRBJ2-1,TRBD2,TRBV2,.,TGTGCCAGCAGTAGGGAGCCGGGGACTAGCGGGATTGGGCAGTTCTTC,CASSREPGTSGIGQFF
TRBJ1-6,.,TRBV28,once,TGTGCCAGCAGAAATACAGGGTTCTCACTCCTCCACTTT,CASRNTGFSLLHF
TRBJ1-5,.,TRBV19,few,TGTGCCAGTAGCCCGACAGATCAGCCCCAGCATTTT,CASSPTDQPQHF
TRBJ2-4,.,TRBV20-1,.,TGCAGTGCTAGCGGACAAAACATTCAGTACTTC,CSASGQNIQYF
TRBJ2-1,TRBD2,TRBV24-1,.,TGTGCCACCAGTGATTTGCAGCGGGAGGGGGGTGAGCAGTTCTTC,CATSDLQREGGEQFF
TRBJ1-6,.,TRBV30,few,TGTGCCTGGTCCCAGGGAATCTATAATTCACCCCTCCACTTT,CAWSQGIYNSPLHF
TRBJ2-4,.,TRBV6-1,.,TGTGCCAGCAGAGAACACGAGGGGGAGGACTTC,CASREHEGEDF
TRBJ2-7,.,TRBV4-1,.,TGCGCCAGCAGCCAAGCTAACTTAGGCTTAGCCTACGAGCAGTACTTC,CASSQANLGLAYEQYF
TRBJ2-7,.,TRBV6-5,.,TGTGCCAGCAGTTACAACCGACAGAGCTACGAGCAGTACTTC,CASSYNRQSYEQYF
TRBJ1-5,.,TRBV28,.,TGTGCCAGCAGTTTCACGTATAGCAATCAGCCCCAGCATTTT,CASSFTYSNQPQHF
TRBJ1-4,.,TRBV4-3,few,TGCGCCAGCAGTAAAACGACACAGCTTAATGAAAAACTGTTTTTT,CASSKTTQLNEKLFF
TRBJ1-2,.,TRBV5-1,.,TGCGCCAGCCATCCATCAGCTAACTATGGCTACACCTTC,CASHPSANYGYTF
TRBJ1-6,.,TRBV6-1,.,TGTGCCAGCACGCCTCTTGAAGGTTCACCCCTCCACTTT,CASTPLEGSPLHF
TRBJ2-2,TRBD2,TRBV6-2/TRBV6-3,.,TGTGCCAGCAGCCCGGGTTGGGGCGAGCGGGAATCCTTGGGTCGACCCGGGGAGCTGTTTTTT,CASSPGWGERESLGRPGELFF
TRBJ1-6,TRBD1,TRBV30,few,TGTGCCTGGGACTCGGGACAGGGGGCCGATTCACCCCTCCACTTT,CAWDSGQGADSPLHF
TRBJ1-5,.,TRBV20-1,.,TGCAGTGCGGGGTTCGTCAATCAGCCCCAGCATTTT,CSAGFVNQPQHF
TRBJ2-3,.,TRBV15,few,TGTGCCACCAGCGAAAGGCAGACAAACACAGATACGCAGTATTTT,CATSERQTNTDTQYF
TRBJ2-3,.,TRBV20-1,.,TGCAGTGCTAGAGACCAGGGACGGAGGTCAGATACGCAGTATTTT,CSARDQGRRSDTQYF
TRBJ2-1,.,TRBV20-1,.,TGCAGTGCCGCCCGGAGGAGATCCTACAATGAGCAGTTCTTC,CSAARRRSYNEQFF
TRBJ1-6,.,TRBV12-3/TRBV12-4,few,TGTGCCAGCAGCCACAGTAATTCACCCCTCCACTTT,CASSHSNSPLHF
TRBJ1-3,.,TRBV2,few,TGTGCCAGCATGGAAAACACCATATATTTT,CASMENTIYF
TRBJ2-7,.,TRBV28,.,TGTGCCAGCAGTTCACCCAGCTGGGATTTGCGGGGATACGAGCAGTACTTC,CASSSPSWDLRGYEQYF
TRBJ2-7,.,TRBV15,.,TGTGCCACCAGCGCCGGGCGAGGGCCCGAGTACGAGCAGTACTTC,CATSAGRGPEYEQYF
TRBJ2-7,TRBD2,TRBV7-8,.,TGTGCCAGCAGCTTTTGGGCTAGCGGGAGCGGGGAGCAGTACTTC,CASSFWASGSGEQYF
TRBJ1-2,.,TRBV7-2,.,TGTGCCAGCAGCTTAGCCCAGGGAGGTGGCTACACCTTC,CASSLAQGGGYTF
TRBJ2-5,.,TRBV5-4,.,TGTGCCAGCAGCTGGGACGGAAAAGAGACCCAGTACTTC,CASSWDGKETQYF
TRBJ1-4,TRBD1,TRBV20-1,.,TGCAGTGCTAGCCGGTCCGGGACAGGGGCGGAAAAACTGTTTTTT,CSASRSGTGAEKLFF
TRBJ2-1,.,TRBV7-8,.,TGTGCCAGCAGCCCAGAGGGAGGAGATGAGTTCTTC,CASSPEGGDEFF
TRBJ2-5,TRBD1,TRBV15,few,TGTGCCACCAGCAGGGGACAGGGTGTTTGGGAGACCCAGTACTTC,CATSRGQGVWETQYF
TRBJ2-5,.,TRBV25-1,.,TGTGCCAGCAGTTTACACAGGGACCAAGAGACCCAGTACTTC,CASSLHRDQETQYF
TRBJ2-3,.,TRBV6-5,.,TGTGCCAGCAGTTACTCGCCCTCAACAGATACGCAGTATTTT,CASSYSPSTDTQYF
TRBJ2-7,TRBD1,TRBV7-9,.,TGTGCCAGCAGCCGCCCGGGACAGGGTTGGTCCGAGCAGTACTTC,CASSRPGQGWSEQYF
TRBJ2-1,TRBD2,TRBV20-1,.,TGCAGTGTGGTATTAGCGGGAGCTGGTGAGCAGTTCTTC,CSVVLAGAGEQFF
TRBJ2-1,TRBD2,TRBV7-2,.,TGTGCCAGCAGGGAGGGACTAGCGGGAGGAAGGGAGCAGTTCTTC,CASREGLAGGREQFF
TRBJ2-2,TRBD1,TRBV19,.,TGTGCCAGTAGTACATTACAGGGGTCAAACACCGGGGAGCTGTTTTTT,CASSTLQGSNTGELFF